This T cell receptor beta chain came from a study of human T cells and chemical hapten exposure. Time point described: patch test 2, 6 weeks after DPC sensitization. The sample's treatment: therapeutic diphenylcyclopropenone sensitization with weekly scalp DPC. Drawing of blood took place ahead of applying each patch test. In TCRdb, the RACE reads were re-called with MiXCR into one record per CDR3 protein. This table has around 82,000 distinct CDR3 sequences, 5% to 8.5% appearing once. The CDR3 extends over 14 amino acids. Unmatched junction bases numbered 6, after V lost 4 bases and J lost 8 bases. In germline, CDR1 is SGHRS, CDR2 YFSETQ.

This chain uses TRBV5-1 with TRBJ1-6, with TRBD1 matching 7 bases. The receptor comes from a woman in her 30s with alopecia areata. Some clones in this sample may be carry-over from other donors' samples. Sample: whole blood, taken in connection with sensitization to the hapten diphenylcyclopropenone (DPC). The DNA for the CDR3 is TGCGCCAGCAGCCCAGGGGGGTCGGATTCACCCCTCCACTTT. Protein: CASSPGGSDSPLHF. Using reference TRBV5-1 and TRBJ1-6 for the parts outside the CDR3, the full variable domain is KAGVTQTPRYLIKTRGQQVTLSCSPISGHRSVSWYQQTPGQGLQFLFEYFSETQRNKGNFPGRFSGRQFSNSRSEMNVSTLELGDSALYLCASSPGGSDSPLHFGNGTRLTVT.